This T cell receptor (beta chain) comes out of a study of T cell responses to AZD1222 COVID-19 vaccine. About this clone itself: Its antigen is currently unknown.

Pooling of second doses given at about 4 or about 12 weeks was done. V lost 0 bases, J lost 0 bases, and 7 bases lay in between. The CDR3 sequence is 15 residues long. In germline, CDR1 is SGHDT, CDR2 YYEEEE. The study, taken as a whole, reports: Repertoire collection took place solely once the T cell response had peaked. With two AZD1222 doses given, Spike-specific TCR breadth and depth both rose.

TCRdb keeps only in-frame clones here, not all; method: immunoSEQ multiplex PCR. The table records 180,000 or so clones, roughly 92% of them present only once. The source was peripheral blood, collected 28 days after the second AZD1222 dose. The sequence was obtained from an adult who received the AZD1222 COVID-19 vaccine. J is TRBJ2-1 and V is TRBV5-6, with D hard to call. CDR3 region: CASSLGPDSYNEQFF. The CDR3 DNA is TGTGCCAGCAGCTTGGGCCCGGACTCCTACAATGAGCAGTTCTTC.